This TCR beta chain was found in a study of blood T cell repertoires in COVID-19. Study-level background: The United States, Italy and Spain provided the acute and convalescent COVID-19 samples. From T cells, B-cell-depleted T cells, or PBMCs came the material, which was cDNA or gDNA.

TCRdb keeps only in-frame clones here, not all; method: immunoSEQ multiplex PCR. This table holds about 31,000 clones, about 90% found once. The V and J ends lost 6 bases and 6 bases respectively, with 18 bases between them. The length of the CDR3 is 14 residues. In germline, CDR1 is SQVTM, CDR2 ANQGSEA. The chain has TRBV29-1 and TRBJ2-1; tentative D call: TRBD2 (6 bases). Source material: peripheral blood. This receptor was identified in a human donor in a cohort sampled during active COVID-19. CDR3 in DNA: TGCAGCGTGGCCCTGGGGGGTGGATCCAATGAGCAGTTCTTC. Amino acids: CSVALGGGSNEQFF.